Below are 30 T cell receptor beta chains sequenced from a single sample in a study of cytomegalovirus exposure and HLA in healthy donors. PCR was performed using 60 Vbeta and 13 Jbeta primers. Here immunoSEQ multiplex PCR was the method, and the copy in TCRdb shows in-frame clones only, minus some. The data show 140,000 or so clones, around 10% seen once. Sequencing was carried out using PBMCs. These receptors were taken from a male donor in good health and CMV-seronegative.

In this sample, this clone turned up a few times. The chain is built from TRBV6-5 and TRBJ1-2, with D possibly being TRBD1 (6 bases). The CDR3 extends over 16 amino acids. V was shortened by 2 bases and J by 7 bases, with 20 bases between the two germline ends. Germline V gene sequence: CDR1 MNHEY, CDR2 SVGAGI. The CDR3 coding sequence is TGTGCCAGCAGTTACGACAGGACCCTACGAAGAGGTGGCTACACCTTC. Translation: CASSYDRTLRRGGYTF.

There are a few counts of this clone. The rearrangement links TRBV5-6 to TRBJ2-3, with 8 positions matching TRBD1. The germline gives CDR1 SGHDT, CDR2 YYEEEE. The ends lost 4 bases at V and 5 bases at J; junction bases unmatched: 9. CDR3 length: 15 amino acids. The CDR3 loop reads CASSRLDRGGDTQYF. CDR3 sequence (DNA): TGTGCCAGCAGCCGCCTCGACAGGGGAGGAGATACGCAGTATTTT.

The chain uses TRBV5-1 and TRBJ1-2; 12 bases agree with TRBD1. The CDR3 runs 14 residues. V lost 4 bases to trimming and J lost 7 bases; unmatched junction nucleotides: 5. CDR1 and CDR2 from the germline V gene are SGHRS and YFSETQ. The CDR3 region is CASSSGTGGLGYTF. CDR3 DNA: TGCGCCAGCAGCAGCGGGACAGGGGGCCTTGGCTACACCTTC. The full variable domain, in which reference TRBV5-1 and TRBJ1-2 provide the parts outside the CDR3, is KAGVTQTPRYLIKTRGQQVTLSCSPISGHRSVSWYQQTPGQGLQFLFEYFSETQRNKGNFPGRFSGRQFSNSRSEMNVSTLELGDSALYLCASSSGTGGLGYTFGSGTRLTVV.

J is TRBJ2-3 and V is TRBV28, with 11 bases identical to TRBD2. Looked up from germline, CDR1 is MDHEN and CDR2 is SYDVKM. CDR3 length equals 18 residues. V lost 2 bases and J lost 4; bases outside the gene matches: 11. The CDR3 protein is CASSLVSGGEPGSDTQYF. The CDR3, as DNA: TGTGCCAGCAGTTTAGTTAGCGGGGGGGAGCCGGGGTCAGATACGCAGTATTTT.

V gene TRBV6-5 combines with J gene TRBJ2-7, with D possibly being TRBD2 (7 bases). The CDR3 has 14 residues. Germline values: CDR1 MNHEY, CDR2 SVGAGI. V lost 0 bases and J 7 bases, leaving 13 bases between the germline ends. The CDR3 DNA sequence: TGTGCCAGCAGTTACTCGGGGGGGCGAAGGGAGCAGTACGTC. It yields the protein CASSYSGGRREQYV.

This rearrangement joins TRBV28 to TRBJ2-5, with 8 nucleotides matching TRBD1. The CDR3 is made up of 13 amino acids. V lost 5 bases and J lost 5; bases outside the gene matches: 4. Germline V lookup: CDR1 MDHEN, CDR2 SYDVKM. The CDR3, as DNA: TGTGCCAGCAGTGGGGGACAGGAGGAGACCCAGTACTTC. It codes for CASSGGQEETQYF.

There are a few counts of this clone. The CDR3 DNA reads TGTGCCATCAGTGAGCCCAGGGAAAGGAACACCATATATTTT. Its translation is CAISEPRERNTIYF. The rearrangement joins TRBV10-3 to TRBJ1-3; D possibly corresponds to TRBD1 (5 bases). Trimming took 2 bases from V and 7 from J, leaving 12 bases between them. CDR3 size: 14 residues. Germline V gene lookup returns CDR1 ENHRY and CDR2 SYGVKD.

This clone was counted a few times. V is TRBV4-1 and J is TRBJ1-3; D unresolved. Germline CDR1 and CDR2: MGHRA and YSYEKL. This CDR3 is 17 amino acids long. Trimming removed 0 bases from V and 1 base from J, with 13 bases in between. The CDR3 spells CASSQEPNLASGNTIYF. The CDR3 DNA reads as TGCGCCAGCAGCCAAGAACCCAACCTAGCGTCTGGAAACACCATATATTTT.

The chain joins TRBV27 to TRBJ1-1; D may be TRBD1 (6 bases). CDR3 length equals 14 residues. V lost 9 bases and J 4 bases, leaving 18 bases between the germline ends. Germline V gene lookup returns CDR1 MNHEY and CDR2 SMNVEV (reference sequence). The CDR3 DNA reads as TGTGCCAGTCGAGGGGGGGGGTGGGTCACTGAAGCTTTCTTT. Translating gives CASRGGGWVTEAFF.

This clone was detected a few times. The V call is TRBV28, the J call TRBJ2-7; 8 bases fit TRBD1. Germline V lookup: CDR1 MDHEN, CDR2 SYDVKM. V gave up 1 base and J gave up 1 base; unmatched junction bases: 12. The CDR3 spans 18 residues. This chain's CDR3 is CASSLFGRIGTGSYEQYF. The CDR3 bases are TGTGCCAGCAGTTTATTTGGGCGGATCGGGACAGGTTCCTACGAGCAGTACTTC.

This clone was counted many times. This chain uses TRBV6-1 with TRBJ1-1, with 9 bases lining up with TRBD1. Germline CDR1 is MNHNS and CDR2 is SASEGT. This CDR3 contains 14 residues. J was trimmed by 6 bases and V by 6 bases; bases with no gene match: 8. CDR3 sequence (DNA): TGTGCCAGCAGGCTGGGACAGGGATGGGCTGAAGCTTTCTTT. Protein sequence: CASRLGQGWAEAFF.

The chain couples TRBV14 to TRBJ1-1; no clear D gene. The length of the CDR3 is 12 residues. The V end lost 4 bases, the J end lost 5 bases, and 8 bases lay between the germline ends. Germline CDR1 reads SGHDN; CDR2 reads FVKESK. The CDR3, as DNA: TGTGCCAGCAGCCCCCTACGGACTGAAGCTTTCTTT. This translates into CASSPLRTEAFF.

As regards this clone: This is likely a read error, given that the CDR3 carries no conserved phenylalanine or tryptophan at its end. The chain is built from TRBV19 and TRBJ1-5; possibly TRBD1 for D (5 bases). Germline loops: CDR1 LNHDA, CDR2 SQIVND (reference sequence). CDR3 length: 12 residues. V shed 7 bases and J shed 3 bases, with 7 bases lying between them. CDR3 sequence: CASKGHNQPQHV. In DNA form, the CDR3 reads TGTGCCAGTAAGGGGCACAATCAGCCCCAGCATGTT.

This clone was seen only a few times. V and J are TRBV10-3 and TRBJ1-5; 7 bases are shared with TRBD1. CDR3 length: 12 amino acids. V gave up 8 bases and J gave up 3 bases; unmatched junction bases: 1. The V gene's germline CDR1 is ENHRY and CDR2 SYGVKD. CDR3 region: CAIGTANQPQHF. The CDR3 DNA reads as TGTGCCATCGGGACAGCCAATCAGCCCCAGCATTTT.

V usage is TRBV28 and J usage is TRBJ2-5; maybe TRBD1 (5 bases). V was trimmed by 5 bases and J by 2 bases, leaving 24 bases between them. The length of the CDR3 is 18 residues. Germline CDR1 MDHEN, CDR2 SYDVKM. The CDR3 reads CASSHQPRQSWTQETQYF. The DNA for the CDR3 is TGTGCCAGCAGTCACCAACCCCGACAGAGTTGGACACAAGAGACCCAGTACTTC.

This clone was observed a handful of times. This rearrangement joins TRBV6-1 to TRBJ2-3; D not resolved. Germline V gene sequence: CDR1 MNHNS, CDR2 SASEGT. The V gene lost 6 bases and the J gene lost 4 bases, with 14 bases spanning the gap. The CDR3 runs to 14 residues. DNA of the CDR3: TGTGCCAGCAGGCGAACAGTCCAGGCAGATACGCAGTATTTT. Protein: CASRRTVQADTQYF.

V is TRBV4-3 and J is TRBJ1-6, with D perhaps matching TRBD1 (5 bases). The germline CDR1 and CDR2 sequences are LGHNA and YSLEER. Trimming took off 0 bases at V and 8 bases at J, with 11 bases between the two ends. This CDR3 has 15 residues. This chain's CDR3 is CASSQDRGTYSPLHF. The CDR3 coding sequence is TGCGCCAGCAGCCAAGATAGGGGCACTTATTCACCCCTCCACTTT.

Only a few counts were recorded for this clone. The genes are TRBV4-3 and TRBJ2-5, with D possibly matching TRBD2 (6 bases). The germline V gene encodes CDR1 LGHNA and CDR2 YSLEER. CDR3 size: 15 residues. V was trimmed by 3 bases and J by 5 bases, leaving 16 bases between them. The CDR3 coding sequence is TGCGCCAGCAGCCAGAGGTCCGGGGGAGGCGAGACCCAGTACTTC. It encodes CASSQRSGGGETQYF.

This clone was seen only a few times. The chain links TRBV28 to TRBJ1-6; 7 nucleotides align to TRBD1. V lost 2 bases, J lost 4 bases, and 5 bases stayed unmatched. This CDR3 spans 16 amino acids. Germline V gene data show CDR1 as MDHEN and CDR2 as SYDVKM. This chain's CDR3 is CASSLGKGAYNSPLHF. CDR3 DNA sequence: TGTGCCAGCAGTTTAGGAAAGGGGGCGTATAATTCACCCCTCCACTTT.

V and J are TRBV4-1 and TRBJ1-3, with D unclear. This CDR3 contains 15 residues. V was cut by 4 bases and J by 0 bases, with 10 bases left in between. The V gene's germline CDR1 is MGHRA and CDR2 YSYEKL. DNA for the CDR3: TGCGCCAGCAGCCTTTTCGTGAGCTCTGGAAACACCATATATTTT. Translation: CASSLFVSSGNTIYF.

This clone was seen a handful of times. The chain employs TRBV4-3 and TRBJ1-4; maybe TRBD1 (5 bases). Trimming took off 1 base at V and 4 bases at J, with 10 bases between the two ends. The V gene's germline CDR1 is LGHNA and CDR2 YSLEER. CDR3 length: 15 amino acids. This CDR3 reads CASSQVGQGNEKLFF. CDR3 nucleotides: TGCGCCAGCAGCCAAGTCGGGCAGGGTAATGAAAAACTGTTTTTT.

The V gene is TRBV5-6, the J gene TRBJ1-6; 7 nucleotides match TRBD1. Germline V gives CDR1 SGHDT, CDR2 YYEEEE. This CDR3 is 15 amino acids long. The trim removed 5 bases at V and 14 bases at J, leaving 16 bases unmatched. In DNA, the CDR3 is TGTGCCAGCAGTACTAACAGGGGCCTCCTCGGGGCCCTCCACTTT. It is translated as CASSTNRGLLGALHF. The entire variable domain, with the rest obtained from reference TRBV5-6 and TRBJ1-6, is as follows: DAGVTQSPTHLIKTRGQQVTLRCSPKSGHDTVSWYQQALGQGPQFIFQYYEEEERQRGNFPDRFSGHQFPNYSSELNVNALLLGDSALYLCASSTNRGLLGALHFGNGTRLTVT.

This chain uses TRBV14 with TRBJ2-7; 9 nucleotides match TRBD1. V lost 3 bases and J lost 4; bases outside the gene matches: 7. The V gene's germline CDR1 is SGHDN and CDR2 FVKESK. The CDR3 is 15 amino acids. The CDR3 here is CASSHSGTGSYEQYF. In DNA, the CDR3 is TGTGCCAGCAGCCACTCCGGGACAGGGTCTTACGAGCAGTACTTC.

This chain connects TRBV11-2 to TRBJ2-1; D unresolved. The CDR3 sequence is 15 residues long. Per germline, CDR1 SGHAT and CDR2 FQNNGV. Trimming took 0 bases from V and 0 from J, leaving 6 bases between them. The CDR3 DNA is TGTGCCAGCAGCTTAGATGTCGGCTCCTACAATGAGCAGTTCTTC. This encodes CASSLDVGSYNEQFF.

J is TRBJ1-4 and V is TRBV7-2, with a tentative D call TRBD1 (6 bases). The germline V and J ends were trimmed by 6 bases and 7 bases, with 18 bases remaining between them. The length of the CDR3 is 15 residues. The germline V gene encodes CDR1 SGHTA and CDR2 FQGNSA. The CDR3 coding sequence is TGTGCCAGCAGGGGTGGCTCGTCAGGGGCTGAAAAACTGTTTTTT. Translation: CASRGGSSGAEKLFF. The variable domain in full, completed from reference TRBV7-2 and TRBJ1-4, reads GAGVSQSPSNKVTEKGKDVELRCDPISGHTALYWYRQSLGQGLEFLIYFQGNSAPDKSGLPSDRFSAERTGGSVSTLTIQRTQQEDSAVYLCASRGGSSGAEKLFFGSGTQLSVL.

This clone was observed a few times. The chain links TRBV28 to TRBJ2-1; TRBD2 aligns across 7 bases. The CDR3 covers 17 residues. Germline values: CDR1 MDHEN, CDR2 SYDVKM. V trimming: 5 bases; J trimming: 3 bases; junction bases outside the gene matches: 13. The CDR3 nucleotides are TGTGCCAGCAGTCCGTCAGGGCTAGCGGAGATCTACAATGAGCAGTTCTTC. This encodes CASSPSGLAEIYNEQFF. Together with reference TRBV28 and TRBJ2-1, the CDR3 gives the full variable domain: DVKVTQSSRYLVKRTGEKVFLECVQDMDHENMFWYRQDPGLGLRLIYFSYDVKMKEKGDIPEGYSVSREKKERFSLILESASTNQTSMYLCASSPSGLAEIYNEQFFGPGTRLTVL.

The chain is built from TRBV6-6 and TRBJ2-6; TRBD1 agrees at 8 bases. The CDR3 has 15 residues. Germline V gene lookup returns CDR1 MNHNY and CDR2 SVGAGI (reference sequence). The ends lost 5 bases at V and 2 bases at J; junction bases unmatched: 2. The CDR3, as DNA: TGTGCCAGCAGTCTGACAGGGGCTGGGGCCAACGTCCTGACTTTC. Protein product: CASSLTGAGANVLTF.

The chain combines TRBV15 with TRBJ2-5; tentatively, D is TRBD2 (6 bases). CDR1 is LNHNV and CDR2 is YYDKDF in the germline V gene (reference sequence). V lost 3 bases to trimming and J lost 3 bases, with 14 bases between them. CDR3 length: 15 residues. CDR3 sequence reads: CATSRISRGKETQYF. The DNA of the CDR3 is TGTGCCACCAGCAGGATCTCCCGGGGGAAAGAGACCCAGTACTTC.

This clone was seen a handful of times. The chain links TRBV6-5 to TRBJ1-3, with a possible D match to TRBD1 (6 bases). V was cut by 5 bases and J by 3 bases, with 11 bases left in between. The CDR3 totals 14 residues. Looked up from germline, CDR1 is MNHEY and CDR2 is SVGAGI. CDR3 sequence: CASSNFRGGNTIYF. The CDR3 DNA is TGTGCCAGCAGTAACTTCAGGGGTGGAAACACCATATATTTT.

CDR3: CASRRESGGNQPQHF. Here the CDR3 DNA reads TGTGCCAGCAGAAGGGAGTCCGGAGGCAATCAGCCCCAGCATTTT. The chain employs TRBV2 and TRBJ1-5, with D unclear. V was pared by 6 bases and J by 2 bases, with 14 bases between. Germline CDR1 is SNHLY and CDR2 is FYNNEI. This CDR3 spans 15 amino acids.